This T cell receptor (beta chain) was recorded in a study of Tregs in tolerant kidney transplant recipients (dated by TCRdb to 2018 to 2020). In terms of the full investigation: The study used TCRbeta sequencing to identify donor-specific regulatory T cells before combined kidney and bone marrow transplantation, then tracked those cells after transplant.

According to the study, the label for this sample's time point signals: 6 months after combined kidney and bone marrow transplant. Related donors were used in the transplants with nonmyeloablative bone marrow transplantation, and mixed chimerism was transient in the human trials. Unstimulated Tregs (CD4+CD25+CD127-), CD4+ non-Tregs (CD4+CD25-), CD4 and CD8 cells were FACS-sorted from thawed PBMCs. The patients were 4 recipients of combined kidney and bone marrow transplants from the ITN036ST trial, and samples were available only from these trial subjects. Healthy control blood was processed to PBMCs with a Ficoll density gradient and then cryopreserved, whereas patient PBMCs were collected both before and after transplant. With regard to this clone: No cognate antigen has been identified for it. The CDR3 end is not reached by the read, which stops 3 residues before it; the germline J gene fills it in.

Paper-wide results and their limitations: The study was limited by small patient numbers, and the findings need validation in larger populations and under other immunosuppression protocols. The most biologically relevant and donor-specific TCRbeta repertoire appeared to be identified by expanding Tregs with activated donor B cells. Donor-specific Treg expansion was found to exceed global Treg expansion in tolerant patients, suggesting antigen-driven rather than nonspecific expansion. Because the PCR primers were changed over time for some patients, nucleotide-level comparison could not be performed across the samples from those patients. Biological reproducibility was not examined directly, but technical replication error appeared to be minimal.

Genomic DNA was extracted from sorted cells with the QIAGEN DNeasy Blood and Tissue Kit for TCRbeta CDR3 sequencing. Through immunoSEQ, high-throughput TCRbeta CDR3 sequencing was done commercially, including PCR amplification with internal controls and bias correction. In the source study's methods: Unique productive TCRbeta sequences were defined by CDR3 nucleotide sequence where primers matched, and otherwise by CDR3 amino acid sequence together with Vbeta and Jbeta genes. As a correction for sorting error, sequences shared between sorted populations at a frequency ratio of 2:1 or less were discarded, and the remaining shared sequences were assigned to the higher population. A sequence counted as donor-reactive if, in CFSE-low cells, the sequence had a frequency of at least 0.01% and was expanded at least 5-fold compared with unstimulated cells. Jensen-Shannon divergence, calculated on the top 100 TCRbeta sequences ranked by frequency, was used to quantify repertoire divergence. When a sample had multiple sequencing runs, each run was corrected for sorting error separately and the runs were then pooled. The table comes from immuneACCESS by way of TCRdb, which keeps in-frame sequences with V and J called. Part of the clones is missing from these tables; in studies checked, under half for an unresolved V gene and the rest for unknown reasons. The V and J calls and clone size come from that table; D and trimming were worked out from the DNA. In this sample's table one finds about 23,000 clones. The ten largest clones take up over 4% of the sample.

The CDR3 goes from the cysteine to the phenylalanine over 15 residues. The CDR3 was read in part: 36 bases, with the frame set at base 1. The germline V gene gives CDR1 as SGHDT and CDR2 as YYEEEE. Trimming removed 1 base from V and 7 bases from J; the gene matches leave 4 bases unexplained. The specimen was CD4+ T cells from blood (PBMCs), collected 6 months after the transplant. Recombination joined TRBV5-6 with TRBJ1-4; 10 central nucleotides agree with TRBD1. The sequence was collected from a human patient who received a combined kidney and bone marrow transplant. After a transplant, not all T cells may be the patient's own; some may come from the graft donor. The DNA read from the CDR3 is TGTGCCAGCAGCTTGATGGGACAGGGGACTGAAAAA. Translation gives CASSLMGQGTEK. The full CDR3 protein reads CASSLMGQGTEKLFF.